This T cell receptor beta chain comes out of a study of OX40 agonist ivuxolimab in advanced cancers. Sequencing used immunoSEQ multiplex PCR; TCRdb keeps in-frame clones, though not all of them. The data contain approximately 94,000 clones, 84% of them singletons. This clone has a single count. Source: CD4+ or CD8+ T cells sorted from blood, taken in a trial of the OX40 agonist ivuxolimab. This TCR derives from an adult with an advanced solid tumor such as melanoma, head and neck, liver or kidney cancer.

The CDR3, as DNA: TGTGCCAGCAGTAGGGACAGAAGGGAAAAACTGTTTTTT. This gives the protein CASSRDRREKLFF. The chain carries TRBV6-5 and TRBJ1-4, with 7 bases identical to TRBD1. There are 13 residues in the CDR3. Unmatched junction bases numbered 5, after V lost 5 bases and J lost 8 bases. Germline loops: CDR1 MNHEY, CDR2 SVGAGI.